This entry describes one T cell receptor (beta chain). Which antigen it targets is not known. No base qualities exist here, and no much larger clone lies one base off it. The treatment or condition tag for this specimen amounts to: live attenuated yellow fever vaccine strain. PBMCs were isolated from peripheral blood using a standard Ficoll-Paque protocol. CD4 and CD8 T-cell fractions were isolated with Dynabeads CD4 and CD8 positive selection kits. RNA was extracted with TriZol from bulk PBMCs, CD4 and CD8 fractions, and dextramer-positive and dextramer-negative fractions. For this chain, trimming is 4 bases at the V end and 5 bases at the J end, and the number of junction bases without a gene match is 11. The germline V gene encodes CDR1 SGHRS and CDR2 YFSETQ. From the cysteine through the phenylalanine, the CDR3 covers 16 amino acids. Only CDR3 DNA is held: 48 bases, read in frame from base 1. The data derive from a study of T cells after yellow fever vaccination (dated by TCRdb to about 2019). For the study in its entirety: The SMART-Seq v4 Ultra Low Input RNA kit was used to prepare libraries from fractions with low cell numbers. Blood samples were taken at several timepoints before and after primary and secondary immunization, and bulk PBMC replicates and cell subsets were isolated. To follow T-cell clones before and after both primary and booster YFV17D yellow fever vaccination, bulk TCR alpha and beta repertoires underwent longitudinal sequencing. Two healthy male donors made up the cohort, one aged 18 to 30 years and the other aged 30 to 40 years.

Overall study outcomes, separate from this receptor: Because the study included only a couple of donors, the extent to which the findings can be generalized is limited. Computational filtering was required because FACS-sorted repertoires could contain abundant contaminating clonotypes from the bulk population. Compared with the primary T-cell response, the secondary T-cell response was faster but weaker, reaching its peak on day 5 rather than on day 15. A small share of clonotypes was detected in both CD4 and CD8 compartments, with the overlap likely arising from convergent recombination. Most clones expanded after primary vaccination were re-detected after the booster (around 96% of CD4 and approximately 89% of CD8), suggesting broad memory maintenance.

Synthesis of TCR cDNA relied on 5'RACE template switching, a step that introduced a universal primer site along with unique molecular identifiers. cDNA synthesis was primed from both the TCR alpha and TCR beta constant segments. Two PCR steps were used to amplify libraries, with sample barcodes and sequencing adapters being added in the second step. Libraries were sequenced on Illumina HiSeq 2500 (2x100 bp) or NovaSeq (2x150 bp). On the study's bioinformatics: Reads were demultiplexed and collapsed into UMI consensus sequences with MIGEC, and V(D)J alignment was performed with MiXCR. Vaccine-responding clonotypes were identified with edgeR using replicate PBMC samples, with FDR below 0.01 and a log2 fold change above 5 up to day 15 being required. Each bulk clonotype received a CD4 or CD8 identity based on whether the sequenced CD4 or CD8 repertoire contained that clonotype at higher abundance. TCRdb's own reprocessing of the public reads used fastp at Q25 and MiXCR and kept productive beta chains. Entries are consolidated by CDR3 protein sequence, retaining the most common genes and DNA. It is TCRdb's table, rather than the study itself, that gives the V and J calls and clone size. The sample data list 160,000 or so distinct CDR3 sequences, and under 7.5% of these were observed just once. The ten most abundant clones make up around 2.3% of the sample.

The rearrangement combines TRBV5-1 with TRBJ1-2, with TRBD1 identical over 10 junction bases. The TCR was taken from a man younger than 30 who received the YFV17D yellow fever vaccine. The starting material was CD4+ T cells sorted from PBMCs, obtained about 5 days after the first yellow fever vaccination. The DNA is as follows: TGCGCCAGCAGCCCCGGCCAGGGACAGGGGAATTATGGCTACACCTTC. This yields the protein CASSPGQGQGNYGYTF.